This TCR beta chain was retrieved from a study of blood T cell repertoires in COVID-19. In the study overall: Specimens from acute and convalescent COVID-19 originated in the United States, Italy and Spain. T cells, B-cell-depleted T cells, or PBMCs supplied cDNA or gDNA.

V shed 4 bases and J shed 2 bases, with 9 bases lying between them. CDR3 size: 14 residues. The V gene's germline CDR1 is LNHDA and CDR2 SQIVND (reference sequence). TCRdb keeps only in-frame clones here, not all; method: immunoSEQ multiplex PCR. The data contain approximately 330,000 clones, 80% to 90% of them singletons. In terms of age and location, participants ranged from roughly 18 to 100 years and lived in fewer than 30 US areas. Grouping used clinical history reported by participants in a survey and questionnaire. What was sequenced was PBMCs or T cells enriched from blood (not recorded which). The source of this sequence is a woman aged 40 to 49 with acute COVID-19. The rearrangement joins TRBV19 to TRBJ1-3; no clear D gene. The CDR3 DNA follows: TGTGCCAGTAGTACAGATCTCCCTGGAAACACCATATATTTT. The encoded protein is CASSTDLPGNTIYF.